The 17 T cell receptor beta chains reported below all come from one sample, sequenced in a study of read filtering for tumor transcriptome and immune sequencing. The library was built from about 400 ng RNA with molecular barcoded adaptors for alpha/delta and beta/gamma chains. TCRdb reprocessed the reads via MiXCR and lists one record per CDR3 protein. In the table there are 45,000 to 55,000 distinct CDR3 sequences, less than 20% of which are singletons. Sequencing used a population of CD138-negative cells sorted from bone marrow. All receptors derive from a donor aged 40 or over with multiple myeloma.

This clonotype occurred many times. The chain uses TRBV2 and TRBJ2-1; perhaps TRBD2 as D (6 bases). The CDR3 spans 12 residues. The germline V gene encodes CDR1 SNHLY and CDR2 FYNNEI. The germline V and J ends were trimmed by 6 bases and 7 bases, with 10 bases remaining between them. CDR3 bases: TGTGCCAGCAGGGGGCTAGCGAATGAGCAGTTCTTC. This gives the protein CASRGLANEQFF. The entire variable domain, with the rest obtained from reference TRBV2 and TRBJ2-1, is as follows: EPEVTQTPSHQVTQMGQEVILRCVPISNHLYFYWYRQILGQKVEFLVSFYNNEISEKSEIFDDQFSVERPDGSNFTLKIRSTKLEDSAMYFCASRGLANEQFFGPGTRLTVL.

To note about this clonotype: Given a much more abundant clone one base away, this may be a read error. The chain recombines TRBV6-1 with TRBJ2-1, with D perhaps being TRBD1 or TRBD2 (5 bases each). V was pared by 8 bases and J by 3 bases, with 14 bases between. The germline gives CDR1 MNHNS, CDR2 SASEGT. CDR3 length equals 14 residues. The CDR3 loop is CASSGTQIYNEQFF. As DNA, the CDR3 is TGTGCCAGCTCCGGGACGCAGATCTACAATGAGCAGTTCTTC.

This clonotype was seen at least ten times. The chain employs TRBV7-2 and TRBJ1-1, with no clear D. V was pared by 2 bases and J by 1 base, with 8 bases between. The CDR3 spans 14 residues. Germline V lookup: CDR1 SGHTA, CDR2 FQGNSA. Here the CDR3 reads CASSLKQKNTEAFF. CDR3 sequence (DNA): TGTGCCAGCAGCTTAAAACAGAAGAACACTGAAGCTTTCTTT.

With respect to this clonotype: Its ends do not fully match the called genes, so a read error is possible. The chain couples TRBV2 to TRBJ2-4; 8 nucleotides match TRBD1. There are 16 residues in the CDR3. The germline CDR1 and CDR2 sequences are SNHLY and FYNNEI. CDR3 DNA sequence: TGTGCCAGCAGTGGAGACAGGGGCTTAGCCAGAAACATTCGGTACTTC. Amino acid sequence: CASSGDRGLARNIRYF.

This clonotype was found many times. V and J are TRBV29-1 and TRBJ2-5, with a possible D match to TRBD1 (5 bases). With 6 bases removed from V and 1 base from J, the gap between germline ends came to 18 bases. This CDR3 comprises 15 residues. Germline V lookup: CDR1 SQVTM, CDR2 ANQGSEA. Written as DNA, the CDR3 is TGCAGCGTGGACAAGGGCCTCACTGCCCAAGAGACCCAGTACTTC. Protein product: CSVDKGLTAQETQYF.

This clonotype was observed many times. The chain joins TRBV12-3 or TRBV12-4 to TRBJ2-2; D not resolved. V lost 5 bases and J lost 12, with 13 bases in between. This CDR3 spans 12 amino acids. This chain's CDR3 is CASSTSLVKLFF. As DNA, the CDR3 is TGTGCCAGCAGTACTTCCCTGGTGAAGCTGTTTTTT.

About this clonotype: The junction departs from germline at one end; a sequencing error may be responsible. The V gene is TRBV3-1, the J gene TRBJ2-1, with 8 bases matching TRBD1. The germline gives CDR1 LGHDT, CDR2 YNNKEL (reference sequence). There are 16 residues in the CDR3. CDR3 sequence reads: CASSQVRGQAYNEQLF. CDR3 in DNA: TGTGCCAGCAGCCAAGTACGGGGACAGGCCTACAATGAGCAGCTCTTC.

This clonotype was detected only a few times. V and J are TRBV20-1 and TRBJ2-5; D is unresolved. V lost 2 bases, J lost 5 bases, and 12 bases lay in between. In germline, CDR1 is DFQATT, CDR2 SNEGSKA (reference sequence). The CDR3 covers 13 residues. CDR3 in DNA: TGCAGTGCTAGAAACCCACTGGAGGAGACCCAGTACTTC. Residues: CSARNPLEETQYF.

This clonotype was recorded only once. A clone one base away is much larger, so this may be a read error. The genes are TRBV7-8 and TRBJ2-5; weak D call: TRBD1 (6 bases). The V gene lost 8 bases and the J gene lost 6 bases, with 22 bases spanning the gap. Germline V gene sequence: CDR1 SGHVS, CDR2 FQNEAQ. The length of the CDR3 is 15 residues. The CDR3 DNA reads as TGTGCCAGCTCCCCTCCCGCTACAGGGTTGAAGACCCAGTACTTC. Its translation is CASSPPATGLKTQYF.

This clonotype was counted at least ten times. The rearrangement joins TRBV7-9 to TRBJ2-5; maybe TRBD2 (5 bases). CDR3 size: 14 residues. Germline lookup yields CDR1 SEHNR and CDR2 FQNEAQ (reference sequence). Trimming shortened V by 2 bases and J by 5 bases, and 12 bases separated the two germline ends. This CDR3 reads CASSLRSEGETQYF. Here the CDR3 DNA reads TGTGCCAGCAGCTTACGGTCTGAGGGTGAGACCCAGTACTTC.

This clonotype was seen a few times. CDR3 loop: CASSAGREDTIYF. Here the CDR3 DNA reads TGTGCCAGCAGCGCGGGTAGGGAGGACACCATATATTTT. The chain is built from TRBV28 and TRBJ1-3; D remains ambiguous. Germline V gene sequence: CDR1 MDHEN, CDR2 SYDVKM. V was clipped by 6 bases and J by 8 bases, with 14 bases between them. The CDR3 length is 13 residues.

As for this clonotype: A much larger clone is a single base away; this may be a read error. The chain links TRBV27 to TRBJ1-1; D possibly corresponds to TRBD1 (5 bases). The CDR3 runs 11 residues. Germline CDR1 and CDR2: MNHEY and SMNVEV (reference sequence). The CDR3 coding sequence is TGTGAAGTAAGGGCAGGGCTTGAAGCTTTCTTT. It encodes CEVRAGLEAFF.

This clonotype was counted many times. This CDR3 reads CASYRTTVDEAFF. CDR3 coding DNA: TGTGCCAGCTATAGGACAACGGTCGATGAAGCTTTCTTT. The chain employs TRBV6-6 and TRBJ1-1, with a tentative D call TRBD1 (5 bases). The V gene's germline CDR1 is MNHNY and CDR2 SVGAGI (reference sequence). V lost 8 bases, J lost 7 bases, and 17 bases lay in between. The CDR3 loop spans 13 amino acids.

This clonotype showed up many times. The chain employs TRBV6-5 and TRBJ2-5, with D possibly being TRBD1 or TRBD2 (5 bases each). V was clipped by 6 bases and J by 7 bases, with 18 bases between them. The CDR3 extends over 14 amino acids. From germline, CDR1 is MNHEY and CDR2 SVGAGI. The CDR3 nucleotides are TGTGCCAGCAGCCCAAGACGAGGGGTCGGGACCCAGTACTTC. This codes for CASSPRRGVGTQYF.

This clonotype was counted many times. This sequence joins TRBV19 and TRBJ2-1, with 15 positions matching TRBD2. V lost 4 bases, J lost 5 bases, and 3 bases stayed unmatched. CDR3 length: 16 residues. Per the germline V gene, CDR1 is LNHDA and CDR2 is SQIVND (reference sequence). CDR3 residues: CASSRTSGRANNEQFF. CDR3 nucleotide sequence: TGTGCCAGTAGTAGGACTAGCGGGAGGGCGAACAATGAGCAGTTCTTC.

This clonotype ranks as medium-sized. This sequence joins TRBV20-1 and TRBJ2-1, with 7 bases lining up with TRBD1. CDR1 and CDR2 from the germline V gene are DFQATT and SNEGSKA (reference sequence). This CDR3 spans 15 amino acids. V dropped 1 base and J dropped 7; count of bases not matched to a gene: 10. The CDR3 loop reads CSARVRVGGRNEQFF. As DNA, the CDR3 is TGCAGTGCTAGAGTGAGGGTAGGGGGCAGGAATGAGCAGTTCTTC.

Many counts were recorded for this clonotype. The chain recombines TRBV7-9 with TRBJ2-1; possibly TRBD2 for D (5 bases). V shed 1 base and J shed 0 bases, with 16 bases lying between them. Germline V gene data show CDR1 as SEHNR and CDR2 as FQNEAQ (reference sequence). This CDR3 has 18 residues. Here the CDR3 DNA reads TGTGCCAGCAGCTTAGTTGGGAGCGTTACGAGCTCCTACAATGAGCAGTTCTTC. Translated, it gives CASSLVGSVTSSYNEQFF.